The 30 T cell receptor beta chains listed next were all sequenced from one sample in a study of cytomegalovirus exposure and HLA in healthy donors (dated 2017 in TCRdb). Library method: the immunoSEQ multiplex PCR assay. A mixture of 60 forward primers for TCR Vbeta segments and 13 reverse primers for TCR Jbeta segments was used in the multiplex PCR. TCRdb carries this immuneACCESS record with in-frame sequences only. Its versions omit some clonotypes, under half of them owing to an unresolved V gene in the studies checked, with the rest unexplained. The sample table shows 120,000 to 150,000 clones, and roughly four fifths are seen once. 1.5% to 2% of the sample lies in the top ten. Material for sequencing was PBMCs. These receptors came from a female donor in good health and CMV-seronegative.

This clone was seen only once. This rearrangement joins TRBV4-1 to TRBJ2-1, with TRBD2 identical over 11 bases. Germline values: CDR1 MGHRA, CDR2 YSYEKL. The CDR3 length is 17 residues. Trimming at V came to 4 bases and at J to 1 base, leaving 6 bases not matched to a gene. CDR3 residues: CASSLDGLAGSYNEQFF. The CDR3 nucleotides read TGCGCCAGCAGCCTAGACGGACTAGCGGGTTCCTACAATGAGCAGTTCTTC.

The chain recombines TRBV9 with TRBJ1-2, with D hard to call. Germline-derived CDR1 and CDR2 are SGDLS and YYNGEE. The CDR3 has 16 residues. Trimming removed 0 bases at V and 0 bases at J, with 12 bases between. In DNA form, the CDR3 reads TGTGCCAGCAGCGTAGCCACAGTTACGGCTAACTATGGCTACACCTTC. Protein product: CASSVATVTANYGYTF. Drawing the rest from reference TRBV9 and TRBJ1-2, the complete variable domain is DSGVTQTPKHLITATGQRVTLRCSPRSGDLSVYWYQQSLDQGLQFLIQYYNGEERAKGNILERFSAQQFPDLHSELNLSSLELGDSALYFCASSVATVTANYGYTFGSGTRLTVV.

The chain employs TRBV7-8 and TRBJ2-1, with 10 bases fitting TRBD2. J gave up 4 bases and V 8 bases, and 5 bases lay outside the gene matches. Germline V lookup: CDR1 SGHVS, CDR2 FQNEAQ. The CDR3 is 14 amino acids. The DNA for the CDR3 is TGTGCCAGCCTTGAGCGGGGGGGATACAATGAGCAGTTCTTC. It yields the protein CASLERGGYNEQFF. Looking up the rest from reference TRBV7-8 and TRBJ2-1 gives the full variable domain: GAGVSQSPRYKVAKRGQDVALRCDPISGHVSLFWYQQALGQGPEFLTYFQNEAQLDKSGLPSDRFFAERPEGSVSTLKIQRTQQEDSAVYLCASLERGGYNEQFFGPGTRLTVL.

The chain links TRBV19 to TRBJ1-2; D unresolved. Germline V gene sequence: CDR1 LNHDA, CDR2 SQIVND (reference sequence). Trimming stripped 2 bases from V and 6 bases from J, with 4 bases between. This CDR3 spans 11 amino acids. The CDR3 loop reads CASSIRDGYTF. The DNA for the CDR3 is TGTGCCAGTAGTATACGGGATGGCTACACCTTC.

The CDR3 nucleotides read TGTGCCAGCAGCCCATTGGGACAGGGTCTACGGGGCTACACCTTC. Translated: CASSPLGQGLRGYTF. The genes are TRBV9 and TRBJ1-2; 9 nucleotides match TRBD1. V lost 4 bases and J lost 8; bases outside the gene matches: 12. The CDR3 totals 15 residues. CDR1 is SGDLS and CDR2 is YYNGEE in the germline V gene.

This clone was seen once. V and J are TRBV25-1 and TRBJ2-3, with a tentative D call TRBD2 (5 bases). The germline V and J ends were trimmed by 5 bases and 7 bases, with 16 bases remaining between them. CDR3 length equals 14 residues. Germline CDR1 MGHDK, CDR2 SYGVNS. CDR3 DNA: TGTGCCAGCAGTCATCAGCGGCTCAGTTATACGCAGTATTTT. Protein product: CASSHQRLSYTQYF.

This clone has just a few counts. CDR3 loop: CASSPNSGQGNGYTF. The CDR3 coding sequence is TGTGCCAGCAGCCCCAATTCGGGACAGGGGAATGGCTACACCTTC. The V call is TRBV11-2, the J call TRBJ1-2, with 10 bases lining up with TRBD1. V shed 5 bases, J shed 6 bases, and the junction held 9 bases outside the gene matches. CDR1 is SGHAT and CDR2 is FQNNGV in the germline V gene. This CDR3 has 15 residues.

The chain uses TRBV11-2 and TRBJ2-1; D is perhaps TRBD2 (6 bases). The germline V gene has CDR1 SGHAT and CDR2 FQNNGV. The CDR3 spans 14 residues. V was shortened by 3 bases and J by 14 bases, with 20 bases between the two germline ends. The CDR3 DNA follows: TGTGCCAGCAGCTTGACCGGGACTTCCCCCCGAGAGTTCTTC. Translation: CASSLTGTSPREFF.

J is TRBJ2-2 and V is TRBV30; D call uncertain. The germline V and J ends were trimmed by 1 base and 5 bases, with 14 bases remaining between them. CDR3 length equals 15 residues. Germline CDR1 and CDR2: GTSNPN and SVGIG (reference sequence). The chain's CDR3 is CAWSATTSPTGELFF. Written as DNA, the CDR3 is TGTGCCTGGAGTGCCACCACTTCCCCGACCGGGGAGCTGTTTTTT.

The rearrangement links TRBV28 to TRBJ1-6; 8 nucleotides align to TRBD1. The CDR3 consists of 18 residues. The germline CDR1 and CDR2 sequences are MDHEN and SYDVKM. Losses at the gene ends were 6 bases for V and 0 bases for J; bases not matched to a gene: 10. The CDR3 loop reads CASSPGTGGSSYNSPLHF. CDR3 DNA: TGTGCCAGCAGCCCAGGGACAGGAGGGAGCTCCTATAATTCACCCCTCCACTTT.

The chain recombines TRBV7-8 with TRBJ1-5, with D possibly matching TRBD1 (6 bases). The V gene lost 8 bases and the J gene lost 0 bases, with 11 bases spanning the gap. The V gene's germline CDR1 is SGHVS and CDR2 FQNEAQ. This CDR3 is built from 14 residues. CDR3 amino acids: CASGGANSNQPQHF. The CDR3 bases are TGTGCCAGCGGGGGGGCTAATAGCAATCAGCCCCAGCATTTT.

The CDR3 loop reads CASSLMSSTEAFF. The CDR3 bases are TGTGCCAGCAGCTTAATGAGCTCCACTGAAGCTTTCTTT. The chain links TRBV7-2 to TRBJ1-1; D gene unclear. The V end lost 2 bases, the J end lost 4 bases, and 8 bases lay between the germline ends. In germline, CDR1 is SGHTA, CDR2 FQGNSA. The CDR3 consists of 13 residues.

V and J are TRBV12-5 and TRBJ2-6, with a weak D call TRBD1 (5 bases). V lost 7 bases to trimming and J lost 2 bases, with 21 bases between them. This CDR3 is built from 18 residues. Germline lookup yields CDR1 LGHNT and CDR2 FRNRAP. For the CDR3, the DNA is TGTGCTAGTGTCTTACCCTTGACAGCCCTCCCTGGGGCCAACGTCCTGACTTTC. This codes for CASVLPLTALPGANVLTF. The full variable domain, its missing parts supplied by reference TRBV12-5 and TRBJ2-6, is DARVTQTPRHKVTEMGQEVTMRCQPILGHNTVFWYRQTMMQGLELLAYFRNRAPLDDSGMPKDRFSAEMPDATLATLKIQPSEPRDSAVYFCASVLPLTALPGANVLTFGAGSRLTVL.

This clone has just one count. V is TRBV20-1 and J is TRBJ2-1; D is uncertain. The V end lost 2 bases, the J end lost 13 bases, and 12 bases lay between the germline ends. The CDR3 is made up of 11 amino acids. Germline V CDR1 and CDR2: DFQATT, SNEGSKA (reference sequence). The CDR3 nucleotides are TGCAGTGCTAGAACCTACTCCGAACAGTTCTTC. Protein: CSARTYSEQFF.

This clone was picked up a small number of times. The chain uses TRBV5-4 and TRBJ2-1; D ambiguous. V was cut by 0 bases and J by 2 bases, with 6 bases left in between. CDR3 length: 14 residues. The V gene's germline CDR1 is SGHNT and CDR2 YYREEE (reference sequence). The chain's CDR3 is CASSLGLTYNEQFF. The CDR3 coding sequence is TGTGCCAGCAGCTTGGGCCTAACCTACAATGAGCAGTTCTTC.

This chain links TRBV6-6 with TRBJ2-7, with 7 positions matching TRBD2. V gave up 2 bases and J gave up 7 bases; unmatched junction bases: 5. This CDR3 has 13 amino acids. Germline CDR1 reads MNHNY; CDR2 reads SVGAGI (reference sequence). The CDR3 bases are TGTGCCAGCAGTTACGGGATGGGGGGGGAGCAGTACTTC. Translated, it gives CASSYGMGGEQYF.

V gene TRBV7-3 combines with J gene TRBJ2-6, with 9 bases lining up with TRBD1. The CDR3 spans 17 residues. Germline V lookup: CDR1 SGHTA, CDR2 FQGTGA. Trimming at V came to 3 bases and at J to 1 base, leaving 4 bases not matched to a gene. CDR3 in amino acids: CASSFTGGASGANVLTF. The CDR3 nucleotides are TGTGCCAGCAGCTTTACAGGGGGCGCATCTGGGGCCAACGTCCTGACTTTC.

The V call is TRBV5-1, the J call TRBJ1-4, with 7 bases fitting TRBD1. With V trimmed by 4 bases and J by 1 base, 13 bases remained unmatched. This CDR3 contains 18 residues. The germline gives CDR1 SGHRS, CDR2 YFSETQ. As DNA, the CDR3 is TGCGCCAGCAGCCTCGGACAGGACCCTTCGAGAACTAATGAAAAACTGTTTTTT. Amino acid sequence: CASSLGQDPSRTNEKLFF.

The chain joins TRBV15 to TRBJ1-6; 7 nucleotides agree with TRBD1. Germline trimming cut 0 bases from V and 8 bases from J; bases unmatched to any gene: 10. Germline CDR1 reads LNHNV; CDR2 reads YYDKDF (reference sequence). The CDR3 consists of 17 residues. In nucleotides, the CDR3 is TGTGCCACCAGCAGAGATCTAATCCGACAGGGCCATTCACCCCTCCACTTT. It codes for CATSRDLIRQGHSPLHF. Supplemented by reference TRBV15 and TRBJ1-6, the full variable domain reads DAMVIQNPRYQVTQFGKPVTLSCSQTLNHNVMYWYQQKSSQAPKLLFHYYDKDFNNEADTPDNFQSRRPNTSFCFLDIRSPGLGDTAMYLCATSRDLIRQGHSPLHFGNGTRLTVT.

The chain employs TRBV5-3 and TRBJ2-7; D is possibly TRBD1 (6 bases). TRBV5-3 carries the ORF label, with uncertain function. The CDR3 extends over 14 amino acids. V was shortened by 0 bases and J by 4 bases, with 11 bases between the two germline ends. The CDR3 loop reads CARSLGRDTYEQYF. The CDR3 coding sequence is TGTGCCAGAAGCTTGGGCAGGGACACGTACGAGCAGTACTTC.

This chain links TRBV4-1 with TRBJ2-1; D possibly corresponds to TRBD2 (5 bases). This CDR3 comprises 14 residues. V gave up 0 bases and J gave up 9 bases, with 12 bases separating them. CDR1 is MGHRA, CDR2 YSYEKL, per germline. CDR3 residues: CASSQDPEAGEQFF. The CDR3 nucleotides read TGCGCCAGCAGCCAAGATCCGGAGGCCGGTGAGCAGTTCTTC.

The rearrangement uses TRBV30 and TRBJ1-6; the match to TRBD1 covers 8 bases. CDR1 and CDR2 from the germline V gene are GTSNPN and SVGIG (reference sequence). V shed 4 bases, J shed 4 bases, and the junction held 15 bases outside the gene matches. The length of the CDR3 is 18 residues. CDR3 sequence: CAWTQNYGQGGYNSPLHF. The CDR3 region has the DNA TGTGCCTGGACTCAGAACTACGGACAGGGCGGATATAATTCACCCCTCCACTTT.

The chain uses TRBV28 and TRBJ2-5, with D perhaps TRBD1 (5 bases). V was cut by 10 bases and J by 2 bases, with 20 bases left in between. Germline V CDR1 and CDR2: MDHEN, SYDVKM. The CDR3 covers 15 residues. This CDR3 reads CATRNGRQLQETQYF. Written as DNA, the CDR3 is TGTGCCACCCGAAACGGAAGACAGCTTCAAGAGACCCAGTACTTC.

This chain uses TRBV28 with TRBJ1-5; possibly TRBD1 for D (5 bases). The CDR3 runs to 16 residues. V was shortened by 3 bases and J by 7 bases, with 19 bases between the two germline ends. Germline CDR1 MDHEN, CDR2 SYDVKM. The CDR3 DNA follows: TGTGCCAGCAGTTTTAGGACATCTCGTGGGTTGCAGCCCCAGCATTTT. Its protein product is CASSFRTSRGLQPQHF.

This clone was picked up a small number of times. J is TRBJ1-1 and V is TRBV30; 7 bases are shared with TRBD1. The CDR3 totals 12 residues. V lost 8 bases, J lost 6 bases, and 9 bases stayed unmatched. Germline V gene lookup returns CDR1 GTSNPN and CDR2 SVGIG (reference sequence). In nucleotides, the CDR3 is TGTGCCAAGGAGGGGCAGGGGGCTGAAGCTTTCTTT. This gives the protein CAKEGQGAEAFF. Full variable domain (rest looked up from reference TRBV30 and TRBJ1-1): SQTIHQWPATLVQPVGSPLSLECTVEGTSNPNLYWYRQAAGRGLQLLFYSVGIGQISSEVPQNLSASRPQDRQFILSSKKLLLSDSGFYLCAKEGQGAEAFFGQGTRLTVV.

The V call is TRBV27, the J call TRBJ2-7, with TRBD1 matching 12 bases. CDR1 is MNHEY and CDR2 is SMNVEV in the germline V gene (reference sequence). The V segment lost 4 bases and the J segment 6 bases; nucleotides outside the gene matches: 7. CDR3 length: 15 residues. The CDR3 DNA is TGTGCCAGCAGTTGGTTAGGGGACAGGGGGCGCGAGCAGTACTTC. Translated, it gives CASSWLGDRGREQYF.

The CDR3 spells CASSSTSGSGDTQYF. Written as DNA, the CDR3 is TGTGCCAGCAGCTCGACTAGCGGGAGCGGTGATACGCAGTATTTT. V and J are TRBV7-3 and TRBJ2-3, with 12 bases that match TRBD2. V was pared by 4 bases and J by 6 bases, with 5 bases of the junction left unmatched. This CDR3 is built from 15 residues. The germline gives CDR1 SGHTA, CDR2 FQGTGA. Combining the CDR3 with reference TRBV7-3 and TRBJ2-3 gives the whole variable domain GAGVSQTPSNKVTEKGKYVELRCDPISGHTALYWYRQSLGQGPEFLIYFQGTGAADDSGLPNDRFFAVRPEGSVSTLKIQRTERGDSAVYLCASSSTSGSGDTQYFGPGTRLTVL.

The V and J genes are TRBV5-1 and TRBJ2-3, with 7 bases matching TRBD1. In germline, CDR1 is SGHRS, CDR2 YFSETQ. V lost 0 bases to trimming and J lost 4 bases; unmatched junction nucleotides: 5. The CDR3 is 15 amino acids. The CDR3 loop reads CASSLARDSSDTQYF. The CDR3 bases are TGCGCCAGCAGCTTGGCCCGGGACAGCTCAGATACGCAGTATTTT. Supplemented by reference TRBV5-1 and TRBJ2-3, the full variable domain reads KAGVTQTPRYLIKTRGQQVTLSCSPISGHRSVSWYQQTPGQGLQFLFEYFSETQRNKGNFPGRFSGRQFSNSRSEMNVSTLELGDSALYLCASSLARDSSDTQYFGPGTRLTVL.

The chain has TRBV6-5 and TRBJ2-7, with TRBD2 matching over 7 bases. Germline CDR1 reads MNHEY; CDR2 reads SVGAGI. V was clipped by 8 bases and J by 0 bases; unmatched bases: 4. This CDR3 has 13 amino acids. The CDR3 sequence: CASYGGSSYEQYF. CDR3 sequence (DNA): TGTGCCAGCTACGGGGGGAGCTCCTACGAGCAGTACTTC.

J is TRBJ2-7 and V is TRBV9, with 7 bases identical to TRBD2. Germline V gene sequence: CDR1 SGDLS, CDR2 YYNGEE. The CDR3 has 16 residues. After removal of 0 bases from V and 0 bases from J, the junction contained 6 bases not matched to a gene. In DNA, the CDR3 is TGTGCCAGCAGCGTAGGTCTAGAGCGGGGCTCCTACGAGCAGTACTTC. This sequence encodes CASSVGLERGSYEQYF.